This T cell receptor beta chain was sequenced in a study of molecular identifiers for immune sequencing clone quantification. Trimming at V came to 0 bases and at J to 6 bases, leaving 6 bases not matched to a gene. Per the germline V gene, CDR1 is SGHRS and CDR2 is YFSETQ. The CDR3 covers 15 residues. Study findings and constraints: More than 99% of effector molecules, versus under 1% of naive-cell molecules, belonged to clones above 20 RNA copies. Identical TCR molecules can share a barcode, and this sharing could underestimate highly expanded clone sizes.

The sample holds a few counts of this clonotype. The antigen remains unidentified. Libraries of bulk TCR were made by previously described methods (with listed TCR primers). TCRdb redid the calling of the PCR reads with MiXCR, one entry per CDR3 protein. The table lists approximately 630,000 distinct CDR3 sequences, 25% of them singletons. This receptor was identified in a human donor in good health. Some libraries in this study had Jurkat cell RNA spiked in. V and J are TRBV5-1 and TRBJ2-3; 8 positions agree with TRBD2. Material for sequencing was naive CD8+ T cells from blood, with Jurkat cell RNA spiked in. Subset of the sample: FACS-sorted CD8+CD4-CCR7+CD45RA+ naive T cells. This CDR3 is CASSLGRGGRDTQYF. The CDR3 nucleotides are TGCGCCAGCAGCTTGGGTCGGGGGGGCCGGGATACGCAGTATTTT.